These T cell receptor beta chains were read from a single sample in a study of blood T cell repertoires in COVID-19. Generated by immunoSEQ multiplex PCR, the TCRdb table keeps only in-frame clones and is missing some. The sample holds about 76,000 clones, 87% seen once. Sequencing used peripheral blood. These receptor sequences come from a young man with acute or convalescent COVID-19. CDR3s leave out the opening cysteine and the closing phenylalanine or tryptophan. The order of the fields is J gene, V gene, D gene, CDR3 protein. The D gene is left open where the match is weak.

>TRBJ2-7|TRBV7-3|TRBD1
ASSSGTGGDEQY
>TRBJ2-7|TRBV3-1/TRBV3-2|-
ANSGSSYEQY
>TRBJ2-5|TRBV7-2|-
ASSTGGVVETQY
>TRBJ2-1|TRBV3-1/TRBV3-2|TRBD2
ASSPLGASGKGEQF
>TRBJ2-3|TRBV4-3|-
ASSQGDSTPADTQY
>TRBJ2-3|TRBV19|TRBD2
ASSGIAGSPDTQY
>TRBJ1-2|TRBV28|-
ASSSSTVGYT
>TRBJ1-1|TRBV6-5|-
ASSYQGTANTEAF
>TRBJ2-7|TRBV18|TRBD1
ASSWTGGPYEQY
>TRBJ2-5|TRBV28|TRBD2
ASSPIPGTSGMGETQY
>TRBJ1-4|TRBV21-1|-
ASSWRVEKLF
>TRBJ2-1|TRBV9|TRBD2
ASSDRRGLATYEQF
>TRBJ2-1|TRBV10-3|-
ATRSWEIENNEQF
>TRBJ2-3|TRBV11-2|TRBD2
ASKKSGRAMKGTDTQY
>TRBJ2-1|TRBV5-1|TRBD2
ASSRRWTRSPHEQF
>TRBJ1-1|TRBV28|-
ASRYTGMNTEAF
>TRBJ1-1|TRBV2|TRBD1
ASSVQGQGMNTEAF
>TRBJ1-4|TRBV28|-
ASSETGYPEKLF
>TRBJ1-1|TRBV7-2|-
ASSLSANTEAF
>TRBJ2-3|TRBV4-1|-
ASSQERDTDTQY
>TRBJ1-4|TRBV6-5|-
ASRSGEKLF
>TRBJ2-3|TRBV7-2|TRBD2
ASSPPRGLAVRDTQY
>TRBJ1-2|TRBV6-5|-
ASSYSQSLVLYGYT
>TRBJ1-3|TRBV7-9|-
ASRQGSGNTIY
>TRBJ2-1|TRBV28|-
ASSSKGKYYNEQF
>TRBJ2-7|TRBV9|TRBD1
ASSVSDRGFEQY
>TRBJ2-3|TRBV19|-
ASSIPGDTQY
>TRBJ2-7|TRBV30|-
AWSDSYEQY
>TRBJ1-3|TRBV4-1|-
ASSPHTYSGNTIY
>TRBJ2-7|TRBV5-5|-
ASSGQGRYEQY
>TRBJ2-5|TRBV11-3|-
ASSLDRETQY
>TRBJ1-1|TRBV2|-
ASKWGEKRGAF
>TRBJ2-3|TRBV7-9|TRBD1
ASSIGTGLTDTQY
>TRBJ1-2|TRBV2|-
ASSEARVSGYT
>TRBJ2-2|TRBV6-2/TRBV6-3|-
ASSYLIRGSGELF
>TRBJ1-1|TRBV6-5|TRBD1
ASDFAGTGGRGAF
>TRBJ2-2|TRBV28|-
ASFSVNTGELF
>TRBJ2-2|TRBV20-1|-
SASNCGNLPNTGELF